This T cell receptor (beta chain) was identified during a study of identical twins. Each CDR3 protein is one row after TCRdb ran MiXCR on the 5' RACE reads. The data hold roughly 150,000 distinct CDR3 sequences, with 3.5% observed a single time. V dropped 6 bases and J dropped 4 bases, with 9 bases sitting between them. The CDR3 consists of 12 residues. Germline CDR1 is ENHRY and CDR2 is SYGVKD. In every case, the donor was a healthy Caucasian. Study results and limitations: Out-of-frame sharing of TCR alpha in monozygotic twins was underestimated by models. Cord blood beta clonotypes that were abundant carried fewer insertions, and memory repertoires showed no such trend. Beta out-of-frame sequences showed weaker excess twin sharing.

The sample holds many counts of this clonotype. Its antigen is as yet unknown. Sequenced material: memory T cells sorted from blood. This receptor was taken from a man between 18 and 29 years old in good health. The chain carries TRBV10-3 and TRBJ1-1, with D tentatively TRBD1 (6 bases). The CDR3 region is CAIRGDTTEAFF. The CDR3 DNA follows: TGTGCCATCAGGGGGGACACCACTGAAGCTTTCTTT.